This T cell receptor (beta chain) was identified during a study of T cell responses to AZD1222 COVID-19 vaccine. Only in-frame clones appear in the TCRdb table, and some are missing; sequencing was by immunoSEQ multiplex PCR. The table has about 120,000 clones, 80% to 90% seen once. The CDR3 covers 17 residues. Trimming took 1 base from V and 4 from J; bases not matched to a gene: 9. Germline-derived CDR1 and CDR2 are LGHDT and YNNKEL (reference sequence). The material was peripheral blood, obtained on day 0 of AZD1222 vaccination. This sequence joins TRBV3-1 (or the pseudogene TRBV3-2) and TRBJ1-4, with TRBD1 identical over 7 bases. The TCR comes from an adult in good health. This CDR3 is CASSQGFPQGGNEKLFF. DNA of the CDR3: TGTGCCAGCAGCCAAGGGTTCCCCCAGGGGGGTAATGAAAAACTGTTTTTT.